Presented here are 30 T cell receptor beta chains from one specimen sequenced in a study of metastatic and nonmetastatic thyroid tumors. TCRdb re-called the PCR reads via MiXCR. The sample includes around 30,000 clones, over 20% seen only once; the top ten take more than 14%. Before thyroid surgery, none of the patients had received any treatment. Sequencing was carried out using blood. These receptors originate from a female donor with papillary thyroid cancer or a benign thyroid nodule (not recorded which). Some clones in this sample may be carry-over from other donors' samples.

J is TRBJ2-3 and V is TRBV12-5; D is tentatively TRBD1 or TRBD2 (5 bases each). Germline CDR1 LGHNT, CDR2 FRNRAP. The CDR3 extends over 13 amino acids. The V end lost 6 bases, the J end lost 1 base, and 8 bases lay between the germline ends. In DNA form, the CDR3 reads TGTGCTAGTGGGGGACCCGGCACAGATACGCAGTATTTT. It is translated as CASGGPGTDTQYF.

Notes on this clone: An end of the junction does not agree with germline; a read error may underlie this. This chain uses TRBV5-7 with TRBJ2-7, with D uncertain. TRBV5-7 falls under the ORF class, with uncertain function. The CDR3 consists of 14 residues. The CDR3 nucleotides read TGTGCCAGCATCTTGGTAGGCAGGCGGTACGAGCAGTACTTC. Residues: CASILVGRRYEQYF.

This clone occurred a few times. V gene TRBV28 combines with J gene TRBJ2-1; D is perhaps TRBD1 (5 bases). Per the germline V gene, CDR1 is MDHEN and CDR2 is SYDVKM. The CDR3 runs to 14 residues. V was trimmed by 5 bases and J by 8 bases, leaving 16 bases between them. CDR3 DNA sequence: TGTGCCAGCAGTGGTCAGGGTGAAGGGGATGAGCAGTTCTTC. Its translation: CASSGQGEGDEQFF.

This rearrangement joins TRBV11-2 to TRBJ2-1; D gene uncertain. The CDR3 sequence is 15 residues long. The germline V gene has CDR1 SGHAT and CDR2 FQNNGV. Trimming took off 2 bases at V and 3 bases at J, with 11 bases between the two ends. For the CDR3, the DNA is TGTGCCAGCAGCTTACTCATGGGTTACTACAATGAGCAGTTCTTC. The encoded protein is CASSLLMGYYNEQFF.

The sample holds a few counts of this clone. The conserved closing phenylalanine or tryptophan is absent in this CDR3, likely reflecting a read error. Because the CDR3's place on the DNA is in doubt, the DNA is left out and the CDR3 is given as listed by TCRdb. The chain combines TRBV20-1 with TRBJ2-5. Including both end residues, the CDR3 is 8 amino acids long. The germline gives CDR1 DFQATT, CDR2 SNEGSKA (reference sequence). The CDR3 spells CSARPGTI.

This clone qualifies as medium-sized. This sequence joins TRBV11-2 and TRBJ2-5, with 8 bases identical to TRBD2. The germline gives CDR1 SGHAT, CDR2 FQNNGV. J was trimmed by 4 bases and V by 1 base; bases with no gene match: 5. The CDR3 loop spans 15 amino acids. CDR3 amino acids: CASSLAGGRSETQYF. The DNA for the CDR3 is TGTGCCAGCAGCTTAGCGGGAGGGCGGTCAGAGACCCAGTACTTC.

The chain couples TRBV14 to TRBJ1-2; D remains unclear. Trimming shortened V by 1 base and J by 0 bases, and 21 bases separated the two germline ends. The CDR3 is 19 residues long. Germline V gives CDR1 SGHDN, CDR2 FVKESK. The CDR3 nucleotides read TGTGCCAGCAGCCAAGGGGTGCGGGTCGCCTCTTCAGCTAACTATGGCTACACCTTC. It translates to CASSQGVRVASSANYGYTF.

In regard to this clone: This sample also contains other DNA sequences that code for the same CDR3. The chain carries TRBV13 and TRBJ2-5; D might be TRBD2 (6 bases). V was clipped by 0 bases and J by 4 bases, with 9 bases between them. The CDR3 covers 14 residues. The germline V gene encodes CDR1 PRHDT and CDR2 FYEKMQ (reference sequence). The CDR3 protein is CASSLGGSRETQYF. CDR3 nucleotide sequence: TGTGCCAGCAGCTTAGGCGGGAGCCGAGAGACCCAGTACTTC.

This sequence joins TRBV12-5 and TRBJ2-7; D gene unclear. The germline CDR1 and CDR2 sequences are LGHNT and FRNRAP. The CDR3 has 12 residues. Trimming removed 3 bases at V and 0 bases at J, with 3 bases between. The CDR3 bases are TGTGCTAGTGGTTTAACCTCCTACGAGCAGTACTTC. It encodes CASGLTSYEQYF.

Ten or more counts support this clone. The genes are TRBV6-2 or TRBV6-3 and TRBJ2-3; TRBD2 is a possible D gene (6 bases). Deletions cut 6 bases from V and 2 bases from J, with 12 bases between. Germline CDR1 and CDR2: MNHEY and SVGEGT. The CDR3 runs to 14 residues. In DNA, the CDR3 is TGTGCCAGCAGGGATAGCGGTACCACAGATACGCAGTATTTT. Residues: CASRDSGTTDTQYF.

Judged by abundance, this clone is medium-sized. The chain combines TRBV6-2 or TRBV6-3 with TRBJ1-2, with 7 bases fitting TRBD1. V lost 2 bases to trimming and J lost 4 bases; unmatched junction nucleotides: 10. The CDR3 totals 16 residues. The germline gives CDR1 MNHEY, CDR2 SVGEGT. CDR3 bases: TGTGCCAGCAGTTACCCTAGGGACAGAGACCTCTATGGCTACACCTTC. The encoded protein is CASSYPRDRDLYGYTF.

V is TRBV6-2 or TRBV6-3 and J is TRBJ2-7; no clear D gene. The CDR3 has 18 amino acids. Trimming left V 0 bases short and J 2 bases short, with 20 bases between. Germline values: CDR1 MNHEY, CDR2 SVGEGT. CDR3 sequence reads: CASSYSPANALSAYEQYF. CDR3 nucleotide sequence: TGTGCCAGCAGTTACTCACCCGCCAATGCGTTGAGTGCCTACGAGCAGTACTTC.

This clone occurred many times. The chain links TRBV7-2 to TRBJ2-3, with D possibly being TRBD1 (6 bases). The V end was cut by 5 bases, the J end by 6 bases, with 15 bases between. This CDR3 is built from 14 residues. Germline CDR1 and CDR2: SGHTA and FQGNSA. The CDR3 protein is CASSRLGAADTQYF. For the CDR3, the DNA is TGTGCCAGCAGCCGACTGGGGGCGGCGGATACGCAGTATTTT.

This clone was picked up many times. The V and J genes are TRBV30 and TRBJ1-5; 8 nucleotides align to TRBD1. The V segment lost 0 bases and the J segment 2 bases; nucleotides outside the gene matches: 12. The V gene's germline CDR1 is GTSNPN and CDR2 SVGIG (reference sequence). The length of the CDR3 is 18 residues. The CDR3 DNA sequence: TGTGCCTGGAGTGTAGCCCAGGGGGCGCGGGTTGGCAATCAGCCCCAGCATTTT. Protein sequence: CAWSVAQGARVGNQPQHF.

As concerns this clone: Germline and junction disagree at one end, which may indicate a read error. The chain combines TRBV2 with TRBJ1-4, with a possible D match to TRBD1 (6 bases). Germline V lookup: CDR1 SNHLY, CDR2 FYNNEI. The CDR3 consists of 15 residues. CDR3 DNA sequence: TGTGCCTGCAGCTTTCAAGGACAGCCTCATGAAAAACTGTTTTTT. Protein sequence: CACSFQGQPHEKLFF.

This clone was observed at least ten times. The gene calls are TRBV6-5 and TRBJ2-3; D assignment may be TRBD1 or TRBD2 (5 bases each). The germline CDR1 and CDR2 sequences are MNHEY and SVGAGI. CDR3 length equals 17 residues. Trimming pared 5 bases from V and 2 bases from J, leaving 20 bases between. The CDR3: CASSPTFLGDHTDTQYF. In nucleotides, the CDR3 is TGTGCCAGCAGTCCTACCTTTTTAGGGGACCACACAGATACGCAGTATTTT.

This chain connects TRBV28 to TRBJ1-3; 7 positions match TRBD1. There are 15 residues in the CDR3. Trimming at V came to 4 bases and at J to 8 bases, leaving 11 bases not matched to a gene. Germline values: CDR1 MDHEN, CDR2 SYDVKM. Here the CDR3 reads CASSSGQVVADTIYF. CDR3 bases: TGTGCCAGCAGTTCCGGACAGGTTGTGGCGGACACCATATATTTT.

This clone was detected once. This chain uses TRBV5-1 with TRBJ1-2; 9 nucleotides line up with TRBD1. With V trimmed by 0 bases and J by 7 bases, 4 bases remained unmatched. CDR3 length equals 14 residues. Germline CDR1 reads SGHRS; CDR2 reads YFSETQ. CDR3: CASSLGQGDSGYTF. CDR3 nucleotide sequence: TGCGCCAGCAGCTTGGGACAGGGGGACTCTGGCTACACCTTC.

The chain links TRBV7-8 to TRBJ2-7, with 8 bases that match TRBD1. With V trimmed by 7 bases and J by 3 bases, 11 bases remained unmatched. Germline V gene lookup returns CDR1 SGHVS and CDR2 FQNEAQ. The CDR3 contains 15 residues. The CDR3 here is CASNPMGTGNYEQYF. CDR3 coding DNA: TGTGCCAGCAACCCTATGGGGACAGGAAACTACGAGCAGTACTTC.

The sample holds many counts of this clone. One junction end does not reproduce the germline sequence, and a read error may be involved. This chain links TRBV11-3 with TRBJ2-5; D uncertain. This CDR3 contains 12 residues. The germline V gene encodes CDR1 SGHNT and CDR2 YENEEA. The CDR3 reads CASSLDQETQYF. The CDR3 DNA follows: TGTGCCAGCAGCCTAGACCAGGAGACCCAGTACTTC. The entire variable domain, with the rest obtained from reference TRBV11-3 and TRBJ2-5, is as follows: EAGVVQSPRYKIIEKKQPVAFWCNPISGHNTLYWYLQNLGQGPELLIRYENEEAVDDSQLPKDRFSAERLKGVDSTLKIQPAELGDSAVYLCASSLDQETQYFGPGTRLLVL.

To note about this clone: An end of the junction differs from the germline gene, which may be a read error. The V gene is TRBV20-1, the J gene TRBJ2-1; D perhaps matches TRBD2 (5 bases). Germline loops: CDR1 DFQATT, CDR2 SNEGSKA (reference sequence). The CDR3 consists of 16 residues. CDR3 residues: CSARDPARGRPNEKFF. The CDR3 region has the DNA TGCAGTGCTAGAGATCCGGCTAGAGGGAGACCCAATGAGAAGTTCTTC.

This clone was observed a single time. The rearrangement links TRBV7-9 to TRBJ1-1; D is uncertain. The germline V gene has CDR1 SEHNR and CDR2 FQNEAQ (reference sequence). Trimming shortened V by 5 bases and J by 5 bases, and 15 bases separated the two germline ends. The CDR3 spans 14 residues. The CDR3: CASSNPFRGTEAFF. DNA for the CDR3: TGTGCCAGCAGCAACCCTTTTCGGGGTACTGAAGCTTTCTTT.

This clone showed up many times. The chain employs TRBV20-1 and TRBJ2-7; D ambiguous. This CDR3 region has 14 residues. V lost 0 bases to trimming and J lost 3 bases, with 12 bases between them. Per germline, CDR1 DFQATT and CDR2 SNEGSKA (reference sequence). For the CDR3, the DNA is TGCAGTGCTAGAGACCTCTCCTCCGACTACGAGCAGTACTTC. Translated, it gives CSARDLSSDYEQYF.

Many counts were recorded for this clone. The rearrangement links TRBV20-1 to TRBJ1-1; 9 bases line up with TRBD1. This CDR3 spans 15 amino acids. J gave up 7 bases and V 3 bases, and 12 bases lay outside the gene matches. Germline V gives CDR1 DFQATT, CDR2 SNEGSKA (reference sequence). CDR3 residues: CSASRGTGGGLEAFF. CDR3 coding DNA: TGCAGTGCTAGTAGGGGTACAGGGGGCGGTCTTGAAGCTTTCTTT.

The table lists this clone with many counts. The chain combines TRBV9 with TRBJ2-3; D is ambiguous. V lost 1 base and J lost 1, with 7 bases in between. CDR1 and CDR2 from the germline V gene are SGDLS and YYNGEE. This CDR3 is built from 14 residues. CDR3 loop: CASSVSSRTDTQYF. The CDR3 coding sequence is TGTGCCAGCAGCGTATCTTCCCGCACAGATACGCAGTATTTT.

This clone occurred many times. The rearrangement uses TRBV24-1 and TRBJ1-5, with D possibly TRBD1 on 5 matching bases. The length of the CDR3 is 18 residues. In germline, CDR1 is KGHDR, CDR2 SFDVKD. The ends were cut back, 5 bases at V and 3 bases at J, with 22 bases in the middle. CDR3 sequence: CATSATSMWGIDNQPQHF. CDR3 nucleotides: TGTGCCACCAGTGCCACCTCAATGTGGGGGATCGACAATCAGCCCCAGCATTTT.

This clone occurred once. CDR3 DNA sequence: TGCGCCAGCAAAGTAGACAACTCCTACAATGAGCAGTTCTTC. The encoded protein is CASKVDNSYNEQFF. The chain uses TRBV5-1 and TRBJ2-1; D is uncertain. Trimming left V 6 bases short and J 0 bases short, with 10 bases between. The length of the CDR3 is 14 residues. Germline V gives CDR1 SGHRS, CDR2 YFSETQ. The variable domain in full, with the rest retrieved from reference TRBV5-1 and TRBJ2-1, is KAGVTQTPRYLIKTRGQQVTLSCSPISGHRSVSWYQQTPGQGLQFLFEYFSETQRNKGNFPGRFSGRQFSNSRSEMNVSTLELGDSALYLCASKVDNSYNEQFFGPGTRLTVL.

Many counts were recorded for this clone. The chain is built from TRBV5-1 and TRBJ2-1, with TRBD2 matching 7 bases. Trimming took 0 bases from V and 2 from J; bases not matched to a gene: 2. This CDR3 has 15 residues. Germline assignment: CDR1 SGHRS and CDR2 YFSETQ. The CDR3 reads CASSLDGTTYNEQFF. The CDR3 DNA follows: TGCGCCAGCAGCTTGGACGGGACTACCTACAATGAGCAGTTCTTC.

Comment on this clone: Sequence at one end of the junction differs from germline and may be a read error. The chain carries TRBV7-6 and TRBJ2-3, with D hard to call. Germline loops: CDR1 SGHVS, CDR2 FNYEAQ. This CDR3 is 11 amino acids long. CDR3 nucleotides: TGTGCCATCAGCCATGGAGATACGCAATATTTT. This codes for CAISHGDTQYF.

This clone was detected a few times. This CDR3 reads CATRPGASDTQYF. The CDR3 region has the DNA TGTGCCACCAGGCCCGGGGCATCAGATACGCAGTATTTT. V is TRBV24-1 and J is TRBJ2-3, with D possibly being TRBD1 or TRBD2 (5 bases each). This CDR3 comprises 13 residues. Looked up from germline, CDR1 is KGHDR and CDR2 is SFDVKD. V was trimmed by 7 bases and J by 4 bases, leaving 11 bases between them.